This TCR beta chain stems from a study of cytomegalovirus exposure and HLA in healthy donors. CDR1 is MNHEY, CDR2 SVGAGI, per germline. The CDR3 sequence is 15 residues long. V was pared by 5 bases and J by 3 bases, with 17 bases between. 60 Vbeta and 13 Jbeta primers were used in PCR. TCRdb keeps only in-frame clones here, not all; method: immunoSEQ multiplex PCR. This table has under 55,000 clones, about three quarters appearing once. The rearrangement joins TRBV6-5 to TRBJ2-7; D might be TRBD2 (5 bases). The sequence derives from a man aged 18 to 29 in good health and CMV-seronegative. The sequenced sample was PBMCs. The CDR3 DNA sequence: TGTGCCAGCAGTCAACCAATAGGACTGATCTACGAGCAGTACTTC. Protein sequence: CASSQPIGLIYEQYF.